These 28 T cell receptor beta chains originate from one sample sequenced in a study of naive and memory T cell subsets. Overall study results and limits: A few larger clonotypes appeared in naive repertoires, especially CD8, possibly memory cells re-expressing CD45RA.

The beta constant-region primer was an equimolar mix of two oligonucleotides covering TRBC1 and TRBC2. The ligated cDNA underwent four PCR rounds using SP2 and nested alpha and beta constant-region primers. A single record per CDR3 protein comes from TCRdb applying MiXCR to the UMI-ligation and nested PCR reads. The sample consists of approximately 100,000 distinct CDR3 sequences, about 15% of them appearing once. No antigens are known for them. Sequencing was performed on naive CD8+ T cells from blood. The receptors derive from a human donor in good health.

The chain combines TRBV10-3 with TRBJ2-2; a possible D gene is TRBD1 (6 bases). Deletions cut 3 bases from V and 1 base from J, with 9 bases between. Germline loops: CDR1 ENHRY, CDR2 SYGVKD. The CDR3 is 15 amino acids. The CDR3 region has the DNA TGTGCCATCAGTGATGGGACAATGAACACCGGGGAGCTGTTTTTT. It codes for CAISDGTMNTGELFF.

This clonotype was counted many times. The chain is built from TRBV4-2 and TRBJ2-7; D is perhaps TRBD2 (5 bases). Germline loops: CDR1 LGHNA, CDR2 YNFKEQ. Trimming cost V 0 bases and J 6 bases, with 12 bases left between them. The CDR3 totals 14 residues. Here the CDR3 reads CASSQDEGSVEQYF. DNA for the CDR3: TGTGCCAGCAGCCAAGACGAGGGCTCGGTCGAGCAGTACTTC.

This clonotype was picked up a small number of times. The J gene is TRBJ2-7, the V gene TRBV18; tentative D call: TRBD2 (6 bases). The CDR3 is 15 residues long. Germline lookup yields CDR1 KGHSH and CDR2 LQKENI. V gave up 5 bases and J gave up 4 bases, with 18 bases separating them. DNA for the CDR3: TGTGCCAGCTCAGATGGAGGGCAACTCCTTTACGAGCAGTACTTC. This translates into CASSDGGQLLYEQYF.

The chain uses TRBV7-9 and TRBJ2-1; 7 positions agree with TRBD2. CDR3 length: 16 amino acids. Germline V gene sequence: CDR1 SEHNR, CDR2 FQNEAQ (reference sequence). The V segment lost 5 bases and the J segment 0 bases; nucleotides outside the gene matches: 7. Written as DNA, the CDR3 is TGTGCCAGCAGCCCCCCAACTAGCGCCTCCTACAATGAGCAGTTCTTC. Protein sequence: CASSPPTSASYNEQFF.

This clonotype was seen repeatedly, ten times or more. This sequence joins TRBV6-5 and TRBJ1-6; 7 nucleotides align to TRBD1. CDR3 size: 14 residues. After removal of 5 bases from V and 7 bases from J, the junction contained 5 bases not matched to a gene. CDR1 and CDR2 (germline): MNHEY, SVGAGI. Written as DNA, the CDR3 is TGTGCCAGCAGTCAGACAGGGTGGAATTCACCCCTCCACTTT. This encodes CASSQTGWNSPLHF.

This clonotype was detected ten times or more. The chain carries TRBV4-3 and TRBJ1-1, with D perhaps TRBD1 (5 bases). The germline V and J ends were trimmed by 0 bases and 14 bases, with 16 bases remaining between them. The germline gives CDR1 LGHNA, CDR2 YSLEER. This CDR3 comprises 13 residues. For the CDR3, the DNA is TGCGCCAGCAGCCAAGATCTCGGGGCAGACTCCTTCTTT. Its translation: CASSQDLGADSFF.

There are a few counts of this clonotype. The rearrangement uses TRBV5-6 and TRBJ1-1; D gene ambiguous. This CDR3 spans 15 amino acids. V lost 5 bases, J lost 6 bases, and 20 bases lay in between. Germline V gene data show CDR1 as SGHDT and CDR2 as YYEEEE. The CDR3 nucleotides read TGTGCCAGCAGGTTTGGGCATGTTAATTACGCTGAAGCTTTCTTT. This gives the protein CASRFGHVNYAEAFF.

Only a few counts were recorded for this clonotype. The gene calls are TRBV29-1 and TRBJ2-1; D is uncertain. Germline lookup yields CDR1 SQVTM and CDR2 ANQGSEA. V was pared by 5 bases and J by 6 bases, with 11 bases between. The CDR3 loop spans 12 amino acids. The CDR3 region has the DNA TGCAGCGTTCACCCCGTCGGCAATGAGCAGTTCTTC. This gives the protein CSVHPVGNEQFF.

This clonotype was counted only a few times. The rearrangement joins TRBV29-1 to TRBJ2-7; D is uncertain. The CDR3 is 12 amino acids. The V gene lost 1 base and the J gene lost 0 bases, with 4 bases spanning the gap. From germline, CDR1 is SQVTM and CDR2 ANQGSEA. CDR3 loop: CSVEVSSYEQYF. The CDR3 DNA follows: TGCAGCGTTGAAGTAAGCTCCTACGAGCAGTACTTC.

The sample holds a few counts of this clonotype. The chain uses TRBV30 and TRBJ2-2, with a tentative D call TRBD2 (5 bases). Germline V gene lookup returns CDR1 GTSNPN and CDR2 SVGIG (reference sequence). The CDR3 spans 16 residues. Trimming pared 0 bases from V and 7 bases from J, leaving 18 bases between. The CDR3 loop reads CAWSVPESGSGGELFF. CDR3 nucleotides: TGTGCCTGGAGTGTACCGGAGTCGGGGTCGGGCGGGGAGCTGTTTTTT.

This clonotype was detected only a few times. This chain connects TRBV12-3 or TRBV12-4 to TRBJ2-7; D possibly corresponds to TRBD2 (5 bases). V was shortened by 6 bases and J by 3 bases, with 18 bases between the two germline ends. The CDR3 has 15 residues. The CDR3, as DNA: TGTGCCAGCAGCCCGCGGACCGGGAAAGACTACGAGCAGTACTTC. Protein: CASSPRTGKDYEQYF.

This clonotype came up a few times. This sequence joins TRBV13 and TRBJ2-5, with 9 bases aligning to TRBD2. Trimming cost V 4 bases and J 6 bases; bases outside gene matches: 3. Germline V CDR1 and CDR2: PRHDT, FYEKMQ (reference sequence). This CDR3 contains 13 residues. The CDR3 spells CASSSSGGKTQYF. The CDR3, as DNA: TGTGCCAGCAGCTCGAGCGGGGGGAAGACCCAGTACTTC.

The rearrangement uses TRBV6-2 or TRBV6-3 and TRBJ1-2; 9 positions agree with TRBD1. Trimming removed 8 bases from V and 6 bases from J; junction bases left unmatched: 7. Germline CDR1 is MNHEY and CDR2 is SVGEGT. CDR3 length: 13 amino acids. The CDR3 DNA is TGTGCCAGCCGGGACAGGGTCCGTGATGGCTACACCTTC. This gives the protein CASRDRVRDGYTF.

This clonotype has more than one count but fewer than ten. The chain links TRBV12-3 or TRBV12-4 to TRBJ2-2, with 11 bases lining up with TRBD1. Trimming removed 5 bases from V and 4 bases from J; junction bases left unmatched: 6. The CDR3 runs to 16 residues. CDR3 region: CASSGGTGGPTGELFF. The CDR3 DNA reads TGTGCCAGCAGTGGTGGGACAGGGGGACCCACCGGGGAGCTGTTTTTT.

There are many counts of this clonotype. The chain carries TRBV4-2 and TRBJ1-4; no reliable D call. Germline assignment: CDR1 LGHNA and CDR2 YNFKEQ. The V gene lost 0 bases and the J gene lost 4 bases, with 12 bases spanning the gap. The CDR3 has 16 residues. The CDR3 protein is CASSQDGGSGNEKLFF. CDR3 nucleotide sequence: TGTGCCAGCAGCCAAGATGGAGGGAGCGGTAATGAAAAACTGTTTTTT.

V is TRBV19 and J is TRBJ2-1; 7 bases agree with TRBD1. This CDR3 spans 18 amino acids. The germline CDR1 and CDR2 sequences are LNHDA and SQIVND (reference sequence). V shed 5 bases, J shed 4 bases, and the junction held 17 bases outside the gene matches. The CDR3, as DNA: TGTGCCAGTAGTGGGGACAGCAAATCGAACGGATGGTACAATGAGCAGTTCTTC. Its protein product is CASSGDSKSNGWYNEQFF.

As DNA, the CDR3 is TGTGCCAGCAGTTACTCGATTGGCCCACTAGCGGGGGGGCCCGGGGAGCTGTTTTTT. The encoded protein is CASSYSIGPLAGGPGELFF. The chain combines TRBV6-6 with TRBJ2-2; the match to TRBD2 covers 13 bases. V gave up 0 bases and J gave up 6 bases; unmatched junction bases: 10. Looked up from germline, CDR1 is MNHNY and CDR2 is SVGAGI (reference sequence). This CDR3 region has 19 residues.

This clonotype has only a few counts. The genes are TRBV6-2 or TRBV6-3 and TRBJ1-1; TRBD1 agrees at 8 bases. Germline V gives CDR1 MNHEY, CDR2 SVGEGT. V gave up 2 bases and J gave up 0 bases; unmatched junction bases: 8. The CDR3 runs to 17 residues. In DNA, the CDR3 is TGTGCCAGCAGTTACCTCGCCGGACAGGGATTGAACACTGAAGCTTTCTTT. Amino acids: CASSYLAGQGLNTEAFF.

The rearrangement uses TRBV9 and TRBJ1-6; a possible D gene is TRBD1 (5 bases). Deletions cut 2 bases from V and 9 bases from J, with 15 bases between. The CDR3 covers 15 residues. Germline V lookup: CDR1 SGDLS, CDR2 YYNGEE. This CDR3 reads CASSVRAGALSPLHF. The CDR3 DNA follows: TGTGCCAGCAGCGTCAGGGCCGGGGCCCTTTCACCCCTCCACTTT.

This clonotype showed up many times. This chain uses TRBV7-9 with TRBJ2-5; D is uncertain. Trimming cost V 0 bases and J 4 bases, with 9 bases left between them. CDR1 is SEHNR, CDR2 FQNEAQ, per germline (reference sequence). CDR3 length: 14 amino acids. CDR3 DNA: TGTGCCAGCAGCTTAGCCCCAGTCCGAGAGACCCAGTACTTC. Protein product: CASSLAPVRETQYF. Full variable domain (outside the CDR3, taken from reference TRBV7-9 and TRBJ2-5): DTGVSQNPRHKITKRGQNVTFRCDPISEHNRLYWYRQTLGQGPEFLTYFQNEAQLEKSRLLSDRFSAERPKGSFSTLEIQRTEQGDSAMYLCASSLAPVRETQYFGPGTRLLVL.

This clonotype was counted between two and nine times. The genes are TRBV11-2 and TRBJ2-1, with D possibly being TRBD1 or TRBD2 (6 bases each). The CDR3 extends over 13 amino acids. Trimming shortened V by 6 bases and J by 9 bases, and 15 bases separated the two germline ends. Germline loops: CDR1 SGHAT, CDR2 FQNNGV. This CDR3 is CASRPAGEVEQFF. The CDR3 DNA follows: TGTGCCAGCAGACCCGCAGGGGAGGTTGAGCAGTTCTTC.

The DNA for the CDR3 is TGCAGCGTTGAGGGGGGGACCGCCTACAATGAGCAGTTCTTC. Residues: CSVEGGTAYNEQFF. The chain links TRBV29-1 to TRBJ2-1; 7 nucleotides match TRBD2. Germline CDR1 and CDR2: SQVTM and ANQGSEA. The CDR3 has 14 residues. With V trimmed by 3 bases and J by 2 bases, 4 bases remained unmatched.

This clonotype was seen repeatedly, ten times or more. The chain employs TRBV30 and TRBJ1-1; the D is unclear. CDR1 and CDR2 (germline): GTSNPN, SVGIG (reference sequence). The CDR3 has 11 residues. With 4 bases removed from V and 6 bases from J, the gap between germline ends came to 9 bases. The CDR3 sequence is CAWTNLPEAFF. The CDR3 DNA reads as TGTGCCTGGACGAACCTCCCTGAAGCTTTCTTT.

This sequence joins TRBV6-6 and TRBJ2-4; 7 nucleotides match TRBD2. In germline, CDR1 is MNHNY, CDR2 SVGAGI (reference sequence). The CDR3 is 14 amino acids. V was pared by 8 bases and J by 0 bases, with 4 bases of the junction left unmatched. Here the CDR3 DNA reads TGTGCCAGCGAGCGGGGCGAAGCCAAAAACATTCAGTACTTC. Translating it yields CASERGEAKNIQYF.

This clonotype was found a few times. The V gene is TRBV27, the J gene TRBJ2-3; 11 nucleotides match TRBD2. The CDR3 spans 17 residues. The germline V gene encodes CDR1 MNHEY and CDR2 SMNVEV (reference sequence). The ends lost 4 bases at V and 4 bases at J; junction bases unmatched: 10. The CDR3: CASSSSSSGRPPDTQYF. The CDR3 nucleotides are TGTGCCAGCAGTTCTTCCTCTAGCGGGAGGCCCCCAGATACGCAGTATTTT.

The table lists this clonotype with a few counts. The genes are TRBV14 and TRBJ2-1, with TRBD2 matching over 7 bases. CDR3 size: 15 residues. Trimming at V came to 2 bases and at J to 8 bases, leaving 9 bases not matched to a gene. CDR1 is SGHDN, CDR2 FVKESK, per germline. This CDR3 is CASSQLSGREDEQFF. CDR3 coding DNA: TGTGCCAGCAGCCAACTTTCGGGTCGGGAGGATGAGCAGTTCTTC. Combining the CDR3 with reference TRBV14 and TRBJ2-1 gives the whole variable domain EAGVTQFPSHSVIEKGQTVTLRCDPISGHDNLYWYRRVMGKEIKFLLHFVKESKQDESGMPNNRFLAERTGGTYSTLKVQPAELEDSGVYFCASSQLSGREDEQFFGPGTRLTVL.

This clonotype was picked up a small number of times. The V and J genes are TRBV28 and TRBJ1-1; D not certain. The CDR3 is made up of 12 amino acids. Germline assignment: CDR1 MDHEN and CDR2 SYDVKM. V gave up 11 bases and J gave up 4 bases, with 14 bases separating them. CDR3 amino acids: CAVGNWGTEAFF. The DNA for the CDR3 is TGTGCCGTAGGAAATTGGGGCACTGAAGCTTTCTTT.

This clonotype was observed at least ten times. This chain joins TRBV4-2 and TRBJ1-5; TRBD1 might be the D (6 bases). The V gene lost 0 bases and the J gene lost 7 bases, with 19 bases spanning the gap. The germline V gene has CDR1 LGHNA and CDR2 YNFKEQ. The CDR3 is 17 amino acids. The CDR3 nucleotides are TGTGCCAGCAGCCAAGATCCCGCGGGCGGGGGCGGCCAGCCCCAGCATTTT. Amino acid sequence: CASSQDPAGGGGQPQHF.